The following is a T cell receptor beta chain sequence with its context. These data belong to a study of blood T cell repertoires in COVID-19. Study-level background: Sources were T cells, B-cell-depleted T cells, or PBMCs; the material itself was cDNA or gDNA.

In the original workflow: Cell counts per sample came from amplifying reference gene primers. Only in-frame clones appear in the TCRdb table, and some are missing; sequencing was by immunoSEQ multiplex PCR. V and J calls and clone size are copied from that table; D and trimming were computed from the DNA. The top ten clones hold 0.82% of a sample with some 210,000 clones, 92% of them seen once. V lost 1 base and J lost 5, with 2 bases in between. Germline CDR1 is LGHDT and CDR2 is YNNKEL (reference sequence). The CDR3 sequence is 11 residues long. The source material was peripheral blood. The sequence came from a man in his 60s with COVID-19, enrolled during active disease. The chain has TRBV3-1 (or the pseudogene TRBV3-2) and TRBJ1-2; D remains unclear. The CDR3 region has the DNA TGTGCCAGCAGCCAAGCTTATGGCTACACCTTC. The encoded protein is CASSQAYGYTF.